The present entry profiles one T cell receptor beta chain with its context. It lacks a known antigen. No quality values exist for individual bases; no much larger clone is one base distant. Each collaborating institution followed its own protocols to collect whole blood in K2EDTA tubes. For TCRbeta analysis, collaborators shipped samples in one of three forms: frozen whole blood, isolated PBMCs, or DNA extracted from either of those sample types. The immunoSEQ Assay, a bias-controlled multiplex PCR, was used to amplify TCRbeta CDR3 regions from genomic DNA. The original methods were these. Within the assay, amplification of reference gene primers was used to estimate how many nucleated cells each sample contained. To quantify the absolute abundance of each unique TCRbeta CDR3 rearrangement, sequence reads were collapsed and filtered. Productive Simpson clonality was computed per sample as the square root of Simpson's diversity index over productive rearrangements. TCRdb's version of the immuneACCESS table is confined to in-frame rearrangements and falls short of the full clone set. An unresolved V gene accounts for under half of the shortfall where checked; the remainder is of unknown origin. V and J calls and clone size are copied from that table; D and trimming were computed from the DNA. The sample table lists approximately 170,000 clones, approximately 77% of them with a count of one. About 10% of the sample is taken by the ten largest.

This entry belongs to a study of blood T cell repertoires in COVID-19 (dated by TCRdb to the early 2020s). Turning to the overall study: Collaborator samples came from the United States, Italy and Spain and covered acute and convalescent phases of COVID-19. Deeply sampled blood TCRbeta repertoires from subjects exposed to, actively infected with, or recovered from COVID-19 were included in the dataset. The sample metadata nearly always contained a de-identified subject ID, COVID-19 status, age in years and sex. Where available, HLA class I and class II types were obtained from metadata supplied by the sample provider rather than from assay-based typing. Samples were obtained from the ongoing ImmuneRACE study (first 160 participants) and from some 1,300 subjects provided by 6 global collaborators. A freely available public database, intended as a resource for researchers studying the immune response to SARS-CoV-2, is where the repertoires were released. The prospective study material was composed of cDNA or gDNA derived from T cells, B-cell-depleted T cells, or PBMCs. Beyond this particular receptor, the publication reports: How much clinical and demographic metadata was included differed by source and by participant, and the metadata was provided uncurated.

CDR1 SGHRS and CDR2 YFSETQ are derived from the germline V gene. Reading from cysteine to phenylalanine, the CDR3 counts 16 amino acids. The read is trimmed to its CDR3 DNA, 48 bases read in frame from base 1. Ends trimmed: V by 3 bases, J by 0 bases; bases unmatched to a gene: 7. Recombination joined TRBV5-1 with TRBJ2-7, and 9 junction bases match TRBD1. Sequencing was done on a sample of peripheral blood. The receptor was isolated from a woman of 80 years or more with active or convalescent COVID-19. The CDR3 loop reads CASSYRGQGVSYEQYF. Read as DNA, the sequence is TGCGCCAGCAGCTATCGGGGACAGGGCGTCTCCTACGAGCAGTACTTC.